This is a list of T cell receptor beta chains from one sample in a study of cytomegalovirus exposure and HLA in healthy donors. Repertoires were generated with immunoSEQ multiplex PCR, while TCRdb's copy carries only in-frame clones and drops some. The profile covers around 84,000 clones, with 70% to 80% appearing a single time and 3.3% taken by the ten largest. Sequencing was carried out using PBMCs. Receptor source: a man between 45 and 60 years old in good health and CMV-seronegative. The CDR3 runs from the conserved cysteine through the conserved F or W. Each record gives: CDR3 protein, CDR3 DNA, V gene, J gene, clone size, D gene. A D gene is named only where the DNA matches it firmly. Clone size is given for some rows only: seen once, a few or many times, or a class if the clone is expanded.

cdr3_aa: CASKLDTPNSPLHF; cdr3_nt: TGTGCCAGCAAACTAGACACACCTAATTCACCCCTCCACTTT; v_call: TRBV6-6; j_call: TRBJ1-6; clone_size: .; d_call: .
cdr3_aa: CASSFGRRTGELFF; cdr3_nt: TGTGCCAGCAGCTTCGGCAGGAGGACCGGGGAGCTGTTTTTT; v_call: TRBV5-4; j_call: TRBJ2-2; clone_size: few; d_call: .
cdr3_aa: CASSLLGRIGAEAFF; cdr3_nt: TGTGCCAGCAGCTTATTGGGCAGGATTGGCGCTGAAGCTTTCTTT; v_call: TRBV7-2; j_call: TRBJ1-1; clone_size: few; d_call: .
cdr3_aa: CASSSPRGAVYEQYF; cdr3_nt: TGTGCCAGCAGTTCCCCCCGTGGGGCGGTGTACGAGCAGTACTTC; v_call: TRBV28; j_call: TRBJ2-7; clone_size: .; d_call: .
cdr3_aa: CASSIRSVGPLHF; cdr3_nt: TGTGCCAGTAGTATTCGGAGCGTCGGTCCCCTCCACTTT; v_call: TRBV19; j_call: TRBJ1-6; clone_size: .; d_call: .
cdr3_aa: CASSESSPHSYEQYF; cdr3_nt: TGCGCCAGCAGTGAGTCGAGTCCTCATTCCTACGAGCAGTACTTC; v_call: TRBV10-1; j_call: TRBJ2-7; clone_size: .; d_call: .
cdr3_aa: CASSLSGYQNTIYF; cdr3_nt: TGCGCCAGCAGCTTAAGCGGGTACCAAAACACCATATATTTT; v_call: TRBV5-1; j_call: TRBJ1-3; clone_size: .; d_call: .
cdr3_aa: CASSATGGSYNEQFF; cdr3_nt: TGTGCCAGCAGCGCGACAGGGGGCTCCTACAATGAGCAGTTCTTC; v_call: TRBV7-6; j_call: TRBJ2-1; clone_size: .; d_call: TRBD1
cdr3_aa: CASSTRGQVNTEAFF; cdr3_nt: TGCGCCAGCAGCACTCGGGGACAGGTAAACACTGAAGCTTTCTTT; v_call: TRBV5-1; j_call: TRBJ1-1; clone_size: .; d_call: TRBD1
cdr3_aa: CASSHLSRSRTQYF; cdr3_nt: TGCGCCAGCAGCCATCTAAGCAGGTCAAGGACCCAGTACTTC; v_call: TRBV4-3; j_call: TRBJ2-5; clone_size: .; d_call: .
cdr3_aa: CASSPGLYRLNTEAFF; cdr3_nt: TGTGCCAGCAGCCCTGGGCTGTACCGGCTGAACACTGAAGCTTTCTTT; v_call: TRBV7-3; j_call: TRBJ1-1; clone_size: .; d_call: .
cdr3_aa: CASSQEDRDRTGELFF; cdr3_nt: TGTGCCAGCAGCCAAGAGGACAGGGATCGCACCGGGGAGCTGTTTTTT; v_call: TRBV14; j_call: TRBJ2-2; clone_size: .; d_call: TRBD1
cdr3_aa: CASSPRQGTNTEAFF; cdr3_nt: TGTGCCAGCAGCCCTAGACAGGGGACGAACACTGAAGCTTTCTTT; v_call: TRBV11-2; j_call: TRBJ1-1; clone_size: .; d_call: TRBD1
cdr3_aa: CASIIPGQGCYEQYF; cdr3_nt: TGTGCCAGCATCATACCGGGACAGGGGTGCTACGAGCAGTACTTC; v_call: TRBV7-4; j_call: TRBJ2-7; clone_size: .; d_call: TRBD1
cdr3_aa: CASSITGGGPQHF; cdr3_nt: TGTGCCAGTAGTATAACAGGGGGGGGGCCCCAGCATTTT; v_call: TRBV19; j_call: TRBJ1-5; clone_size: .; d_call: TRBD1
cdr3_aa: CASTRLARTDTQYF; cdr3_nt: TGTGCCAGCACGAGACTAGCACGCACAGATACGCAGTATTTT; v_call: TRBV25-1; j_call: TRBJ2-3; clone_size: .; d_call: TRBD2
cdr3_aa: CSSSSFMNTEAFF; cdr3_nt: TGTTCCAGCAGCTCATTCATGAACACTGAAGCTTTCTTT; v_call: TRBV7-9; j_call: TRBJ1-1; clone_size: .; d_call: .
cdr3_aa: CASSQSEDSGTEAFF; cdr3_nt: TGCGCCAGCAGTCAATCCGAGGACTCGGGCACTGAAGCTTTCTTT; v_call: TRBV23-1; j_call: TRBJ1-1; clone_size: .; d_call: .
cdr3_aa: CASSYSSDSGLHF; cdr3_nt: TGTGCCAGCAGTTACTCGAGCGATTCGGGCCTCCACTTT; v_call: TRBV6-5; j_call: TRBJ1-6; clone_size: few; d_call: .
cdr3_aa: CASSPSSSSTDTQYF; cdr3_nt: TGCGCCAGCAGCCCTTCTAGTTCTAGCACAGATACGCAGTATTTT; v_call: TRBV4-3; j_call: TRBJ2-3; clone_size: .; d_call: .
cdr3_aa: CASSDRQGSMAEAFF; cdr3_nt: TGTGCCAGCAGTGACCGACAGGGATCAATGGCTGAAGCTTTCTTT; v_call: TRBV27; j_call: TRBJ1-1; clone_size: .; d_call: TRBD1
cdr3_aa: CASSSRTGDNEQFF; cdr3_nt: TGCGCCAGCAGCTCCAGGACAGGGGACAATGAGCAGTTCTTC; v_call: TRBV5-1; j_call: TRBJ2-1; clone_size: few; d_call: TRBD1
cdr3_aa: CASSSHEGLAADTQYF; cdr3_nt: TGTGCCAGCAGCTCCCATGAGGGACTAGCGGCAGATACGCAGTATTTT; v_call: TRBV7-2; j_call: TRBJ2-3; clone_size: .; d_call: TRBD2
cdr3_aa: CASRPYMTGDRSPLHF; cdr3_nt: TGTGCCAGTCGGCCCTACATGACAGGGGATCGTTCACCCCTCCACTTT; v_call: TRBV19; j_call: TRBJ1-6; clone_size: .; d_call: TRBD1
cdr3_aa: CASSLDIPKETQYF; cdr3_nt: TGCGCCAGCAGCTTGGACATACCGAAAGAGACCCAGTACTTC; v_call: TRBV5-1; j_call: TRBJ2-5; clone_size: .; d_call: .
cdr3_aa: CASSFKEGGQPQHF; cdr3_nt: TGCGCCAGCAGCTTCAAAGAAGGGGGTCAGCCCCAGCATTTT; v_call: TRBV5-1; j_call: TRBJ1-5; clone_size: .; d_call: .
cdr3_aa: CASMPSGKRGKGYTF; cdr3_nt: TGTGCCTCTATGCCATCAGGAAAAAGGGGGAAAGGCTACACCTTC; v_call: TRBV30; j_call: TRBJ1-2; clone_size: .; d_call: .
cdr3_aa: CASSSRQGHDTIYF; cdr3_nt: TGTGCCAGCAGCTCTAGACAGGGACATGACACCATATATTTT; v_call: TRBV7-6; j_call: TRBJ1-3; clone_size: .; d_call: TRBD1
cdr3_aa: CSVEAGNYGYTF; cdr3_nt: TGCAGCGTTGAAGCAGGGAACTATGGCTACACCTTC; v_call: TRBV29-1; j_call: TRBJ1-2; clone_size: .; d_call: .
cdr3_aa: CASSQGQGLNSPLHF; cdr3_nt: TGTGCCAGCAGCCAAGGACAGGGGTTGAATTCACCCCTCCACTTT; v_call: TRBV4-2; j_call: TRBJ1-6; clone_size: .; d_call: TRBD1
cdr3_aa: CASSEYRGNQETQYF; cdr3_nt: TGTGCCAGCAGTGAATATCGGGGGAATCAAGAGACCCAGTACTTC; v_call: TRBV25-1; j_call: TRBJ2-5; clone_size: .; d_call: .
cdr3_aa: CASSSGLARETQYF; cdr3_nt: TGCGCCAGCAGTTCCGGACTAGCGAGAGAGACCCAGTACTTC; v_call: TRBV5-1; j_call: TRBJ2-5; clone_size: .; d_call: TRBD2
cdr3_aa: CASSSTGGRALHF; cdr3_nt: TGTGCCAGTAGTTCTACAGGGGGTCGGGCCCTCCACTTT; v_call: TRBV19; j_call: TRBJ1-6; clone_size: few; d_call: TRBD1
cdr3_aa: CASSLQSRGGTGELFF; cdr3_nt: TGTGCCAGCAGCTTACAATCGAGGGGAGGGACCGGGGAGCTGTTTTTT; v_call: TRBV7-3; j_call: TRBJ2-2; clone_size: .; d_call: TRBD2
cdr3_aa: CASSVGLADEQFF; cdr3_nt: TGTGCCAGCAGCGTAGGGCTAGCGGATGAGCAGTTCTTC; v_call: TRBV9; j_call: TRBJ2-1; clone_size: .; d_call: TRBD2
cdr3_aa: CASQRGLEQYF; cdr3_nt: TGCGCCAGTCAGCGAGGGCTCGAGCAGTACTTC; v_call: TRBV5-1; j_call: TRBJ2-7; clone_size: .; d_call: .